This TCR beta chain was obtained from a study of T cells in Graves' hyperthyroidism and ophthalmopathy (dated by TCRdb to about 2019). Regarding the complete study: Peripheral blood was collected at initial diagnosis, before any treatment. A discovery cohort of about a hundred patients, approximately 44 with Graves' ophthalmopathy and about 58 with stable Graves' hyperthyroidism, was used to find distinguishing TCR V-J signatures. The paper describes TCR Vbeta CDR3 sequencing of 135 peripheral blood samples, made up of about 40 ophthalmopathy patients, over 70 hyperthyroidism patients and 17 progressor patients. The 75 to 100 discovery patients were divided at random into training and test sets in a 7:3 ratio. Once sampling was done, hyperthyroidism patients were given methimazole at a starting dose of 30 mg daily, whereas ophthalmopathy patients were given high-dose intravenous methylprednisolone. The study also compared thyroid tissue and blood T-cell repertoires from about six Graves' hyperthyroidism patients. Prospective prediction of ophthalmopathy was tested in an independent validation cohort of fewer than 20 hyperthyroidism patients and 17 patients who later progressed to ophthalmopathy.

General findings and caveats noted by the study authors: Sample size was not statistically predetermined, and investigators were not blinded to group allocation. During validation, the model predicted progression to ophthalmopathy a median of about 6.3 months ahead of onset, with roughly 65% sensitivity and almost 75% specificity. In cross-validation, a model built on a 13 V-J signature told ophthalmopathy apart from stable hyperthyroidism with under 90% sensitivity and about 81% specificity, and in testing the same model reached 80%/75%. Most expanded thyroid clonotypes (frequency above 0.001) were also detected in blood, suggesting blood repertoires may reflect thyroid immune responses.

This clonotype was seen many times. Its antigen is not yet known. No much larger clone is present one base from it, and per-base qualities are unavailable. TCR beta CDR3 regions were amplified from RNA transcripts. For the first round of RT-PCR on the TCR CDR3, the HTBI primer set was used together with the Qiagen OneStep RT-PCR kit. Libraries were constructed in a second round of multiplex PCR, after which size selection and purification were performed. Libraries were sequenced paired-end with 100 bp reads on an Illumina HiSeq2000. The original pipeline was this. SOAPnuke was used to process the raw data, throwing out any read that contained adapters or uncalled bases, had a mean Phred below 15, or lacked an exact constant-primer or identifier match. High-quality paired reads were merged with COPE v1.2.5, and unique nucleotide sequences were defined as clonotypes. MiTCR v1.1 was used to align the clonotypes against IMGT TRBV, TRBD and TRBJ reference segments. The analysis included only V-J combinations with a frequency above 0.0001, which together covered more than 98% of the repertoires. The TCS score was defined as the ratio of F50 (clonal expansion) to E x V (chaos), calculated using BLOSUM62-based TCRdist between CDR3 peptides within each V-J. Welch's t-statistics and random forest reduced 450 to 600 V-J features to some 14, which were used in a naive Bayes classifier (R e1071). TCRdb took the public reads, trimmed them with fastp at Q25, ran MiXCR for clone calling and kept in-frame beta chains. CDR3 protein sequences are deduplicated, and each keeps its most common genes and DNA. TCRdb, not the original authors, processed these V and J calls. The sample table records about 420,000 distinct CDR3 sequences; roughly an eighth of these occur just once. The ten largest clones take up about 5% of the sample.

Stable Graves' hyperthyroidism was defined as no progression to ophthalmopathy during 18 months of follow-up. Hyperthyroidism patients were aged 18 to 65 years and newly diagnosed, with disease duration of less than 2 months. Patients with uncontrolled infections, other autoimmune diseases, pregnancy or lactation were excluded. Diagnoses relied on clinical symptoms, serum thyroxine and TRAb, thyroid ultrasound and orbital computed tomography. Ficoll-Paque density gradient centrifugation was used to isolate PBMCs from about 9.4 ml of fresh peripheral blood. Trizol reagent was used to extract total RNA, and RNA quality was then checked on an Agilent 2100 Bioanalyzer. The receptor was isolated from a woman aged 18 to 35 with Graves' hyperthyroidism. Sequencing was carried out using blood.

For the CDR3, the sequence is CSASGGGSTDTQYF. The nucleotide sequence is TGCAGTGCTAGCGGGGGCGGAAGCACAGATACGCAGTATTTT. The receptor chain draws on TRBV20-1 and TRBJ2-3, with the D gene possibly TRBD1 or TRBD2, each one fitting 6 bases. The germline V gene (reference sequence) supplies CDR1 DFQATT and CDR2 SNEGSKA. The junction carries 10 bases between V and J, which are trimmed by 3 bases and 0 bases respectively. Inclusive of the bounding cysteine and phenylalanine, the CDR3 is 14 residues long. This entry keeps only the CDR3 DNA: 42 bases, framed from base 1.